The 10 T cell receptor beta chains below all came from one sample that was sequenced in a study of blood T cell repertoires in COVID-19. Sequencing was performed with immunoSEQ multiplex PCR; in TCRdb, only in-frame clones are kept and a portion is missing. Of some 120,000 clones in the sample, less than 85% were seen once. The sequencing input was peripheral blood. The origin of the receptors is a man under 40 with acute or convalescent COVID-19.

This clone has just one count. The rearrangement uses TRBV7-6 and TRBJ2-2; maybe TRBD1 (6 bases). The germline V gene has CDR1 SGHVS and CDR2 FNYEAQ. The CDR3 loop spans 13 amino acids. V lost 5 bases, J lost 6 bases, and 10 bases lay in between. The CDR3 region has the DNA TGTGCCAGCAGCACACAGGGTCCCGGGGAGCTGTTTTTT. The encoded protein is CASSTQGPGELFF.

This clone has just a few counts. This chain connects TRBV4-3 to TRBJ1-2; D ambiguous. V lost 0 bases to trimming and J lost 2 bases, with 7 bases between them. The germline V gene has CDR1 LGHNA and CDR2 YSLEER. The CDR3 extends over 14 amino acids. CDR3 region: CASSQEPGNYGYTF. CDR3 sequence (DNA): TGCGCCAGCAGCCAAGAGCCAGGCAACTATGGCTACACCTTC.

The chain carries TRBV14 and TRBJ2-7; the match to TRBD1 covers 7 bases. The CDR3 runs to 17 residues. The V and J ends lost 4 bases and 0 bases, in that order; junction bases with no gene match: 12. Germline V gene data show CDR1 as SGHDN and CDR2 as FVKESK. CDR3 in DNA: TGTGCCAGCAGCCCCGGAATGGGACAGCCCCTCTCCTACGAGCAGTACTTC. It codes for CASSPGMGQPLSYEQYF.

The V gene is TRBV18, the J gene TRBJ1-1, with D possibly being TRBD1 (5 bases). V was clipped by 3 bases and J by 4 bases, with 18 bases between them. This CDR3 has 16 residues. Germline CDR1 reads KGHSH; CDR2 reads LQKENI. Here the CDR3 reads CASSPQALGLSTEAFF. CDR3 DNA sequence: TGTGCCAGCTCACCCCAGGCATTGGGGCTCAGCACTGAAGCTTTCTTT.

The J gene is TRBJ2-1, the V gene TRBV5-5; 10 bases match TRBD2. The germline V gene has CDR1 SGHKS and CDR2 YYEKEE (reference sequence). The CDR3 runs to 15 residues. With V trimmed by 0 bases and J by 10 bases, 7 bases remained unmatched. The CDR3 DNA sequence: TGTGCCAGCAGCTTGGCTAAGCGGGAGGGCCGGGAGCAGTTCTTC. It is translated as CASSLAKREGREQFF.

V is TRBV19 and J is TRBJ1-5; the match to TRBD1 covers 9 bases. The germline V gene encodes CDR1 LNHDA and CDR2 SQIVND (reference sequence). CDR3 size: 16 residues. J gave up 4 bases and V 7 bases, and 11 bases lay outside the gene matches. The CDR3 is CASTLTQTGGNQPQHF. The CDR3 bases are TGTGCCAGTACCCTCACCCAGACAGGGGGGAATCAGCCCCAGCATTTT.

CDR3 coding DNA: TGTGCCAGCAGCCTCACAGGGGCCACTGAAGCTTTCTTT. Translation: CASSLTGATEAFF. The chain uses TRBV7-2 and TRBJ1-1; 7 bases are a match to TRBD1. The germline V gene has CDR1 SGHTA and CDR2 FQGNSA. The CDR3 loop spans 13 amino acids. Trimming removed 5 bases from V and 4 bases from J; junction bases left unmatched: 4.

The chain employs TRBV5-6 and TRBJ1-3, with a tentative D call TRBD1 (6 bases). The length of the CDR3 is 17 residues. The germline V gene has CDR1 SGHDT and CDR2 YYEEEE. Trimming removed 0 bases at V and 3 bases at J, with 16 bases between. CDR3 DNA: TGTGCCAGCAGCTTGGAGGGCAGGGGAAGGTTTGGAAACACCATATATTTT. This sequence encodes CASSLEGRGRFGNTIYF.

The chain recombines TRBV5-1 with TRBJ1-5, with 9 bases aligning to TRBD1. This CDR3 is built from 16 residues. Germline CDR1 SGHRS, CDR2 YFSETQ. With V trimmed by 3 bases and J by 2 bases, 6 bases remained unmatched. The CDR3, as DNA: TGCGCCAGCAGCTGGGGGGACAGGGAAGGCAATCAGCCCCAGCATTTT. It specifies CASSWGDREGNQPQHF.

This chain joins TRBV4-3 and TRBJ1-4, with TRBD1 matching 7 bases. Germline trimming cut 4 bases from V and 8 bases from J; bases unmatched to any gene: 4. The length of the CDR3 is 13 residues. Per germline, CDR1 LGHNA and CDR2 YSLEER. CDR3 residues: CASSLRTGEKLFF. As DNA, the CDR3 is TGCGCCAGCAGCCTTAGGACAGGCGAAAAACTGTTTTTT.